This record concerns one TCR beta chain sequence. The antigen is unknown. Amplification used 60 Vbeta primers and 13 Jbeta primers. The repertoire was sequenced with immunoSEQ multiplex PCR; TCRdb's copy has only in-frame clones and lacks some. The sample records 130,000 to 150,000 clones, around three quarters being singletons. The sample comes from a study of cytomegalovirus exposure and HLA in healthy donors. About the study: Of the donors genotyped, approximately 400 in all, less than 90% fell in the Caucasian-associated ancestry cluster.

Per germline, CDR1 SGHTA and CDR2 FQGNSA. The CDR3 loop spans 15 amino acids. With V trimmed by 1 base and J by 5 bases, 5 bases remained unmatched. Study-wide results and limits: Presence/absence results assume similar sequencing depth per donor, which may not hold. Some TCR beta chains (164 of them) were listed as cytomegalovirus-associated. TRBV6-2, TRBV6-3 and some other V segments were unresolvable in 87-base-pair reads.

The chain has TRBV7-2 and TRBJ2-7, with 10 positions matching TRBD2. This receptor was identified in a man aged 25-45 years in good health and CMV-seronegative. The source material was PBMCs. The CDR3 here is CASSLGASGSDEQYF. CDR3 sequence (DNA): TGTGCCAGCAGCTTAGGGGCTAGCGGGAGTGACGAGCAGTACTTC.